This passage covers 32 T cell receptor beta chains from one sample sequenced in a study of blood T cell repertoires in COVID-19 (dated by TCRdb to the early 2020s). The library was produced with the immunoSEQ multiplex PCR assay. The table comes from immuneACCESS by way of TCRdb, which keeps in-frame sequences with V and J called. Part of the clones is missing from these tables; in studies checked, under half for an unresolved V gene and the rest for unknown reasons. Across this sample there are 180,000 or so clones, with roughly 79% seen only once. 8% to 13% of the sample is held by the ten biggest clonotypes. The specimen sequenced was peripheral blood. The receptors were gathered from a middle-aged woman with COVID-19, enrolled during active disease.

This chain uses TRBV9 with TRBJ1-2, with D possibly TRBD1 on 5 matching bases. The CDR3 length is 14 residues. Per germline, CDR1 SGDLS and CDR2 YYNGEE. V lost 4 bases and J 3 bases, leaving 13 bases between the germline ends. CDR3 nucleotide sequence: TGTGCCAGCAGCCTGGCGGGGGACGACTATGGCTACACCTTC. It codes for CASSLAGDDYGYTF.

This rearrangement joins TRBV19 to TRBJ2-2, with 8 bases lining up with TRBD1. The V segment lost 4 bases and the J segment 0 bases; nucleotides outside the gene matches: 4. Germline V gene lookup returns CDR1 LNHDA and CDR2 SQIVND (reference sequence). This CDR3 spans 16 amino acids. The CDR3 reads CASSNPGGANTGELFF. The CDR3 DNA follows: TGTGCCAGTAGTAACCCAGGGGGCGCGAACACCGGGGAGCTGTTTTTT.

The genes are TRBV29-1 and TRBJ2-4, with 9 bases lining up with TRBD1. The V and J ends lost 6 bases and 4 bases, in that order; junction bases with no gene match: 7. The CDR3 is made up of 14 amino acids. CDR1 is SQVTM, CDR2 ANQGSEA, per germline. CDR3 amino acids: CSVTTGGRKNIQYF. As DNA, the CDR3 is TGCAGCGTAACAACAGGGGGCAGGAAAAACATTCAGTACTTC.

This clone turned up a few times. The chain combines TRBV28 with TRBJ1-2, with D possibly TRBD1 on 6 matching bases. This CDR3 comprises 15 residues. Germline values: CDR1 MDHEN, CDR2 SYDVKM. Between the trimmed V and J ends, which lost 7 bases and 4 bases, there was a span of 19 bases. CDR3 DNA sequence: TGTGCCAGCAATCTTCGTATCCAGGGGTCCTATGGCTACACCTTC. It yields the protein CASNLRIQGSYGYTF.

V and J are TRBV30 and TRBJ1-2; TRBD1 might be the D (5 bases). Between the trimmed V and J ends, which lost 8 bases and 2 bases, there was a span of 12 bases. The CDR3 spans 12 residues. CDR1 and CDR2 from the germline V gene are GTSNPN and SVGIG (reference sequence). The CDR3: CAHRGDNYGYTF. The CDR3 DNA sequence: TGTGCCCACCGGGGGGACAACTATGGCTACACCTTC.

The table lists this clone with a count of one. The chain links TRBV5-6 to TRBJ2-2, with D perhaps matching TRBD1 (6 bases). V lost 4 bases to trimming and J lost 8 bases, with 12 bases between them. The CDR3 spans 13 residues. Per the germline V gene, CDR1 is SGHDT and CDR2 is YYEEEE. CDR3 DNA sequence: TGTGCCAGCAGCATACTCGGGACAGGGGAGCTGTTTTTT. Translating gives CASSILGTGELFF.

The sample holds one count of this clone. This chain joins TRBV5-1 and TRBJ2-2; the D gene is possibly TRBD1 (5 bases). V was pared by 2 bases and J by 2 bases, with 13 bases between. Germline loops: CDR1 SGHRS, CDR2 YFSETQ. CDR3 length equals 16 residues. CDR3 residues: CASSFLGRANTGELFF. For the CDR3, the DNA is TGCGCCAGCAGCTTCTTGGGCAGGGCCAACACCGGGGAGCTGTTTTTT.

The genes are TRBV7-2 and TRBJ1-5, with D possibly matching TRBD1 (6 bases). The CDR3 contains 15 residues. Looked up from germline, CDR1 is SGHTA and CDR2 is FQGNSA. V was cut by 5 bases and J by 8 bases, with 19 bases left in between. CDR3 sequence: CASSRRAGAAEPQHF. CDR3 DNA sequence: TGTGCCAGCAGCCGCAGGGCAGGGGCAGCGGAGCCCCAGCATTTT.

This chain connects TRBV7-8 to TRBJ2-1, with 11 positions matching TRBD2. V shed 6 bases and J 7 bases; nucleotides not matched to a gene: 5. This CDR3 has 14 amino acids. Per germline, CDR1 SGHVS and CDR2 FQNEAQ. Here the CDR3 DNA reads TGTGCCAGCAGGTCGATAGCGGGGGGGAATGAGCAGTTCTTC. Translation gives CASRSIAGGNEQFF.

The sample holds a few counts of this clone. V usage is TRBV6-4 and J usage is TRBJ2-2, with D perhaps matching TRBD2 (5 bases). V was cut by 4 bases and J by 3 bases, with 9 bases left in between. The CDR3 is 14 residues long. The germline V gene encodes CDR1 MRHNA and CDR2 SNTAGT. CDR3 sequence reads: CASSGQEDTGELFF. CDR3 nucleotides: TGTGCCAGCAGTGGGCAGGAGGACACCGGGGAGCTGTTTTTT.

V usage is TRBV10-3 and J usage is TRBJ2-3; 8 nucleotides align to TRBD1. Germline assignment: CDR1 ENHRY and CDR2 SYGVKD. Trimming at V came to 10 bases and at J to 5 bases, leaving 11 bases not matched to a gene. The CDR3 covers 14 residues. The CDR3 loop is CATGQGLGLDTQYF. The CDR3 nucleotides are TGTGCCACCGGACAGGGTTTGGGTTTAGATACGCAGTATTTT.

The J gene is TRBJ2-5, the V gene TRBV30; perhaps TRBD2 as D (6 bases). Trimming stripped 0 bases from V and 2 bases from J, with 10 bases between. The germline CDR1 and CDR2 sequences are GTSNPN and SVGIG (reference sequence). The CDR3 is made up of 14 amino acids. The CDR3 nucleotides read TGTGCCTGGAGTGTACAGGCGGGGCAAGAGACCCAGTACTTC. The encoded protein is CAWSVQAGQETQYF.

This clone has only one observation. The chain employs TRBV24-1 and TRBJ1-3; no definite D call. This CDR3 is built from 13 residues. V lost 5 bases and J lost 0, with 4 bases in between. Germline loops: CDR1 KGHDR, CDR2 SFDVKD. DNA for the CDR3: TGTGCCACCAGTGGGCCCTCTGGAAACACCATATATTTT. Its translation: CATSGPSGNTIYF.

This clone was found many times. The chain links TRBV5-1 to TRBJ2-1, with D possibly being TRBD1 (5 bases). CDR1 and CDR2 from the germline V gene are SGHRS and YFSETQ. Trimming left V 0 bases short and J 10 bases short, with 14 bases between. The CDR3 loop spans 14 amino acids. CDR3: CASSLVAGNGEQFF. Written as DNA, the CDR3 is TGCGCCAGCAGCTTGGTGGCAGGGAACGGGGAGCAGTTCTTC.

The sample holds a few counts of this clone. The genes are TRBV6-2 or TRBV6-3 and TRBJ2-3, with TRBD1 matching over 9 bases. This CDR3 is 14 amino acids long. CDR1 is MNHEY and CDR2 is SVGEGT in the germline V gene. Losses at the gene ends were 6 bases for V and 2 bases for J; bases not matched to a gene: 3. The DNA of the CDR3 is TGTGCCAGCAGCCGGGACAGGGTCACAGATACGCAGTATTTT. Its protein is CASSRDRVTDTQYF.

The chain links TRBV6-1 to TRBJ2-7; possibly TRBD2 for D (6 bases). CDR3 length: 14 residues. Germline CDR1 and CDR2: MNHNS and SASEGT. Between the trimmed V and J ends, which lost 0 bases and 4 bases, there was a span of 10 bases. The CDR3 spells CASSEAGGEYEQYV. The CDR3 DNA reads as TGTGCCAGCAGTGAAGCCGGAGGGGAGTACGAGCAGTACGTC.

CDR3 coding DNA: TGTGCCAGCAGGGAGTGGGGGGTCAGCACAGATACGCAGTATTTT. Its translation: CASREWGVSTDTQYF. The chain couples TRBV2 to TRBJ2-3; D is possibly TRBD2 (6 bases). The V and J ends lost 6 bases and 0 bases respectively, with 13 bases between them. In germline, CDR1 is SNHLY, CDR2 FYNNEI. There are 15 residues in the CDR3.

This chain connects TRBV2 to TRBJ2-3, with 9 bases that match TRBD1. CDR1 SNHLY and CDR2 FYNNEI come from the germline V gene. The V segment lost 7 bases and the J segment 3 bases; nucleotides outside the gene matches: 11. This CDR3 has 16 amino acids. The CDR3 DNA is TGTGCCAGCATGAGGGGGACAGGGTTAGGTACAGATACGCAGTATTTT. This codes for CASMRGTGLGTDTQYF.

This chain uses TRBV24-1 with TRBJ2-1, with 9 bases that match TRBD2. J lost 0 bases, V lost 4 bases, and 3 bases had no gene match. This CDR3 is 16 amino acids long. Per the germline V gene, CDR1 is KGHDR and CDR2 is SFDVKD. Here the CDR3 reads CATSDLSGGSYNEQFF. In DNA, the CDR3 is TGTGCCACCAGTGACCTTAGCGGGGGCTCCTACAATGAGCAGTTCTTC.

The chain employs TRBV7-9 and TRBJ1-5; 8 bases fit TRBD1. The V segment lost 1 base and the J segment 7 bases; nucleotides outside the gene matches: 6. The germline V gene has CDR1 SEHNR and CDR2 FQNEAQ (reference sequence). The CDR3 consists of 15 residues. CDR3: CASSLDPGGGQPQHF. The DNA of the CDR3 is TGTGCCAGCAGCTTAGATCCAGGGGGCGGGCAGCCCCAGCATTTT.

The J gene is TRBJ2-1, the V gene TRBV29-1, with D possibly TRBD2 on 6 matching bases. With 6 bases removed from V and 7 bases from J, the gap between germline ends came to 22 bases. The CDR3 has 15 residues. In germline, CDR1 is SQVTM, CDR2 ANQGSEA. CDR3 bases: TGCAGCGTCGGGGGAGGCCGGGTCGACGGGAATGAGCAGTTCTTC. Amino acids: CSVGGGRVDGNEQFF.

The chain combines TRBV7-6 with TRBJ1-6; TRBD1 matches 7 bases. This CDR3 comprises 15 residues. Germline CDR1 SGHVS, CDR2 FNYEAQ. The junction had 8 bases not matched to a gene; V was cut back by 5 bases and J by 7 bases. The CDR3 region has the DNA TGTGCCAGCAGCACCCGACAGGGAGTCAATTCACCCCTCCACTTT. It yields the protein CASSTRQGVNSPLHF.

The gene calls are TRBV4-1 and TRBJ1-5; TRBD1 is a possible D gene (5 bases). From germline, CDR1 is MGHRA and CDR2 YSYEKL. V was trimmed by 0 bases and J by 11 bases, leaving 17 bases between them. The CDR3 is 15 amino acids. This chain's CDR3 is CASSQDDGGRQAQHF. The CDR3 DNA sequence: TGCGCCAGCAGCCAAGATGACGGGGGTAGGCAGGCCCAGCATTTT.

This chain joins TRBV7-6 and TRBJ2-1, with a weak D call TRBD2 (7 bases). Trimming removed 1 base from V and 0 bases from J, with 13 bases in between. The CDR3 consists of 17 residues. Per germline, CDR1 SGHVS and CDR2 FNYEAQ. The CDR3 loop reads CASSLGGGKSSYNEQFF. The CDR3 nucleotides read TGTGCCAGCAGCTTAGGGGGGGGCAAGAGCTCCTACAATGAGCAGTTCTTC.

The chain combines TRBV19 with TRBJ2-3, with 14 bases identical to TRBD2. The trim removed 4 bases at V and 9 bases at J, leaving 6 bases unmatched. Looked up from germline, CDR1 is LNHDA and CDR2 is SQIVND (reference sequence). This CDR3 spans 15 amino acids. CDR3 in DNA: TGTGCCAGTAGTACCGGACTAGCGGGGGGCCTCACGCAGTATTTT. This codes for CASSTGLAGGLTQYF.

The chain recombines TRBV30 with TRBJ2-3; TRBD1 matches at 11 bases. The germline gives CDR1 GTSNPN, CDR2 SVGIG (reference sequence). This CDR3 spans 13 amino acids. With V trimmed by 6 bases and J by 6 bases, 5 bases remained unmatched. For the CDR3, the DNA is TGTGCCTGCGGGACAGGGGGTGCGGATACGCAGTATTTT. This gives the protein CACGTGGADTQYF. Full variable domain (remainder filled in from reference TRBV30 and TRBJ2-3): SQTIHQWPATLVQPVGSPLSLECTVEGTSNPNLYWYRQAAGRGLQLLFYSVGIGQISSEVPQNLSASRPQDRQFILSSKKLLLSDSGFYLCACGTGGADTQYFGPGTRLTVL.

The chain couples TRBV18 to TRBJ2-3; 8 bases match TRBD1. CDR1 is KGHSH and CDR2 is LQKENI in the germline V gene. The CDR3 has 14 residues. V lost 2 bases, J lost 5 bases, and 3 bases stayed unmatched. The CDR3 loop is CASSPLQGVDTQYF. The CDR3 DNA is TGTGCCAGCTCACCATTACAGGGGGTAGATACGCAGTATTTT. The whole variable domain, remainder taken from reference TRBV18 and TRBJ2-3, is NAGVMQNPRHLVRRRGQEARLRCSPMKGHSHVYWYRQLPEEGLKFMVYLQKENIIDESGMPKERFSAEFPKEGPSILRIQQVVRGDSAAYFCASSPLQGVDTQYFGPGTRLTVL.

This chain uses TRBV7-2 with TRBJ2-2, with 11 bases identical to TRBD2. J was trimmed by 2 bases and V by 3 bases; bases with no gene match: 8. Germline V gives CDR1 SGHTA, CDR2 FQGNSA. The CDR3 totals 18 residues. DNA of the CDR3: TGTGCCAGCAGCTTGAGGATAGGGACTAGCGGAAACACCGGGGAGCTGTTTTTT. Translated, it gives CASSLRIGTSGNTGELFF.

The CDR3 DNA is TGTGCCAGCAGCCTGGACAGGGACACTGAAGCTTTCTTT. As protein: CASSLDRDTEAFF. This chain links TRBV3-1 (or the pseudogene TRBV3-2) with TRBJ1-1, with 8 bases aligning to TRBD1. The CDR3 length is 13 residues. Trimming at V came to 4 bases and at J to 3 bases, leaving 1 base not matched to a gene. Germline CDR1 and CDR2: LGHDT and YNNKEL (reference sequence).

The V gene is TRBV7-6, the J gene TRBJ1-2; D call uncertain. Germline V gene lookup returns CDR1 SGHVS and CDR2 FNYEAQ. Between the trimmed V and J ends, which lost 7 bases and 6 bases, there was a span of 24 bases. The CDR3 contains 16 residues. CDR3 residues: CASIDYTLSRHDGYTF. As DNA, the CDR3 is TGTGCCAGCATTGATTACACCCTGTCCCGCCATGATGGCTACACCTTC.

The V and J genes are TRBV19 and TRBJ1-3; unclear D gene. Trimming removed 1 base at V and 0 bases at J, with 10 bases between. Germline V gene sequence: CDR1 LNHDA, CDR2 SQIVND (reference sequence). This CDR3 region has 16 residues. This chain's CDR3 is CASSIGSVHSGNTIYF. The CDR3 coding sequence is TGTGCCAGTAGTATAGGCAGCGTTCACTCTGGAAACACCATATATTTT.

This clone was seen a handful of times. The genes are TRBV6-5 and TRBJ2-1; TRBD2 matches at 7 bases. Germline V gene lookup returns CDR1 MNHEY and CDR2 SVGAGI. V dropped 6 bases and J dropped 8; count of bases not matched to a gene: 7. There are 13 residues in the CDR3. CDR3 DNA: TGTGCCAGCAGCCATGGGGGGGATCATGAGCAGTTCTTC. Translated: CASSHGGDHEQFF.